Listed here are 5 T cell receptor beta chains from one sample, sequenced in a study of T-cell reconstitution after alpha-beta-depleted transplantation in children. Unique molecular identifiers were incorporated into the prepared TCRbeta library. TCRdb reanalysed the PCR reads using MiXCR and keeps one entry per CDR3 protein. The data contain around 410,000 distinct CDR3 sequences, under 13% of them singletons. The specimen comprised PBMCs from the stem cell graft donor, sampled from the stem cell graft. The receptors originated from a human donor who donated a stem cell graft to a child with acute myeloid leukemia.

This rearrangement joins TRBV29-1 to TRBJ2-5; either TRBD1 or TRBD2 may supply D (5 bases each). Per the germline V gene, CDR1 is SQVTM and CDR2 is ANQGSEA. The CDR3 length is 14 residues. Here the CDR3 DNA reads TGCACCATAGTACAGGACTTTCAACAAGAGACCCAGTACTTC. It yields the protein CTIVQDFQQETQYF.

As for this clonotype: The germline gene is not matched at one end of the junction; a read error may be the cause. This CDR3 reads CSAGDLQAFGTDTQYF. The CDR3 DNA follows: TGCAGTGCTGGAGATTTACAGGCTTTCGGCACAGATACGCAGTATTTT. The chain links TRBV20-1 to TRBJ2-3; D is possibly TRBD1 (5 bases). This CDR3 is 16 amino acids long. Germline CDR1 reads DFQATT; CDR2 reads SNEGSKA (reference sequence).

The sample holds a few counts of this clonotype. CDR3 sequence: CASSFTPLAADTGELFF. The CDR3 bases are TGCGCCAGCAGCTTTACCCCCCTAGCGGCAGACACCGGGGAGCTGTTTTTT. The chain is built from TRBV5-1 and TRBJ2-2, with 7 bases that match TRBD2. Germline assignment: CDR1 SGHRS and CDR2 YFSETQ. The ends lost 2 bases at V and 3 bases at J; junction bases unmatched: 10. This CDR3 contains 17 residues.

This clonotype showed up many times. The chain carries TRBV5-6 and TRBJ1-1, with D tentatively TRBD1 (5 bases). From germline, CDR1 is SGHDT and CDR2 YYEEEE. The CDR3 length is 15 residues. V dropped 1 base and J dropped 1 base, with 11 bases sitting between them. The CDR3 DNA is TGTGCCAGCAGCTTGTTTGGACACCCGAACACTGAAGCTTTCTTT. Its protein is CASSLFGHPNTEAFF. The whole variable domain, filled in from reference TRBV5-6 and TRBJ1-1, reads DAGVTQSPTHLIKTRGQQVTLRCSPKSGHDTVSWYQQALGQGPQFIFQYYEEEERQRGNFPDRFSGHQFPNYSSELNVNALLLGDSALYLCASSLFGHPNTEAFFGQGTRLTVV.

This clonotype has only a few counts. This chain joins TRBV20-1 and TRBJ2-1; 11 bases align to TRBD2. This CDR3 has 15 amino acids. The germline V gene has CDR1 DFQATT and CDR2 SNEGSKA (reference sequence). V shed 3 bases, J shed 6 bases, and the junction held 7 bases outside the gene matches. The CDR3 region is CSASLISGGANEQFF. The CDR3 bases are TGCAGTGCTAGTTTGATTAGCGGGGGGGCCAATGAGCAGTTCTTC.